The following is a TCR beta chain sequence with its context. This entry is derived from a study of blood T cells in healthy people across ages. Combining a sample-barcoded 5' primer with a J-beta primer mix, a second PCR ran for roughly 7 to 12 cycles. TCRdb fed the 5' RACE reads into MiXCR, producing one record per CDR3 protein. The table includes over 1,300,000 distinct CDR3 sequences, approximately 59% detected once. Germline-derived CDR1 and CDR2 are DFQATT and SNEGSKA (reference sequence). The ends were cut back, 4 bases at V and 3 bases at J, with 22 bases in the middle. The CDR3 sequence is 16 residues long.

Material: blood. The sequence was collected from a young man in good health. The chain has TRBV20-1 and TRBJ2-7; D is perhaps TRBD1 or TRBD2 (6 bases each). The CDR3: CSATDPNGGAGYEQYF. In DNA form, the CDR3 reads TGCAGTGCTACTGACCCAAACGGGGGCGCCGGCTACGAGCAGTACTTC.